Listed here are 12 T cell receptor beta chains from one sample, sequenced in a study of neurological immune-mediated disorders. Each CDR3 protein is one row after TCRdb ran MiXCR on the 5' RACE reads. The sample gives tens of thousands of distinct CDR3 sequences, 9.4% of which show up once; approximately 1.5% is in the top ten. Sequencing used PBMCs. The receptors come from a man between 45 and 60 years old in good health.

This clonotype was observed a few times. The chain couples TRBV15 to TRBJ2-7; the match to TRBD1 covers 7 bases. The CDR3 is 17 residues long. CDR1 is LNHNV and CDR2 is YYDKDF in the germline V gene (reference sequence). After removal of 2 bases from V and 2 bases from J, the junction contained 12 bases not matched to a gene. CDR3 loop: CATSRPPKGQTPYEQYF. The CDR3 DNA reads TGTGCCACCAGCAGACCTCCAAAGGGACAGACACCCTACGAGCAGTACTTC.

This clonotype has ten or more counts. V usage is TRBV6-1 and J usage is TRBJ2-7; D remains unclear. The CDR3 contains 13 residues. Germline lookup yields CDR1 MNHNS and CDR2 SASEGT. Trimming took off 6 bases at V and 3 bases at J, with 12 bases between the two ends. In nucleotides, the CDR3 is TGTGCCAGCAGACTTACGACTGGCTACGAGCAGTACTTC. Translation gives CASRLTTGYEQYF.

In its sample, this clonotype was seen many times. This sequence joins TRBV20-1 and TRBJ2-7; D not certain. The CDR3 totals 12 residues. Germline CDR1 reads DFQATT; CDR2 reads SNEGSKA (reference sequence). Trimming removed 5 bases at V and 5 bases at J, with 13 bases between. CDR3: CSAPLERNEQYF. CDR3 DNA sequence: TGCAGTGCTCCCCTAGAAAGAAACGAGCAGTACTTC.

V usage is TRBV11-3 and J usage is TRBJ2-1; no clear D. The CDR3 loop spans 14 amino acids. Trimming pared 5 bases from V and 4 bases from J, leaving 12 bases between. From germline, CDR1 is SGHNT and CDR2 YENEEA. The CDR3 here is CASSHTNIYNEQFF. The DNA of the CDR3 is TGTGCCAGCAGCCATACGAATATATACAATGAGCAGTTCTTC.

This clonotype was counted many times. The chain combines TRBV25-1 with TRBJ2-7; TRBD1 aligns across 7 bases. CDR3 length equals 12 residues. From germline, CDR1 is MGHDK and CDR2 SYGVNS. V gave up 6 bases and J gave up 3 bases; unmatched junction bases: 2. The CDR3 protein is CASRDRLYEQYF. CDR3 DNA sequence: TGTGCCAGCAGGGACAGGCTCTACGAGCAGTACTTC.

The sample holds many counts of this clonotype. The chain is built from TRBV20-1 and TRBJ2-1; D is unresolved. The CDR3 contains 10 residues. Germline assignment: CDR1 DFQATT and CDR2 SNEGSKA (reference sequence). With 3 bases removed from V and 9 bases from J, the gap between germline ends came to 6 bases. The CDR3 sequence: CSASVTEQFF. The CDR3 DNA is TGCAGTGCTAGTGTTACTGAGCAGTTCTTC.

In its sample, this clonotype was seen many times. The CDR3 reads CAISESIGQPRYGYTF. In nucleotides, the CDR3 is TGTGCCATCAGTGAGTCGATCGGGCAGCCCCGGTATGGCTACACCTTC. The chain employs TRBV10-3 and TRBJ1-2; no clear D. In germline, CDR1 is ENHRY, CDR2 SYGVKD. The CDR3 is 16 amino acids. The V gene lost 0 bases and the J gene lost 5 bases, with 16 bases spanning the gap.

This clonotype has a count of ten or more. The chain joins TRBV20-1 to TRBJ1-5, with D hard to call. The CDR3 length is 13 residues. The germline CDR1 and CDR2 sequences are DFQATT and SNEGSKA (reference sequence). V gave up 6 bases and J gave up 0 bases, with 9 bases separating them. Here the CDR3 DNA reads TGCAGTGCGCAACAGTTTAGCAATCAGCCCCAGCATTTT. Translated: CSAQQFSNQPQHF.

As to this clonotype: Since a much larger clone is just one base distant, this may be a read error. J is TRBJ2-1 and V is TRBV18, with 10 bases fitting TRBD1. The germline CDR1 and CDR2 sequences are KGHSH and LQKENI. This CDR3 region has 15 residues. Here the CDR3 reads CASSGTGDAYNEQSF. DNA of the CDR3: TGTGCCAGCTCAGGGACAGGGGACGCCTACAATGAGCAGTCCTTC.

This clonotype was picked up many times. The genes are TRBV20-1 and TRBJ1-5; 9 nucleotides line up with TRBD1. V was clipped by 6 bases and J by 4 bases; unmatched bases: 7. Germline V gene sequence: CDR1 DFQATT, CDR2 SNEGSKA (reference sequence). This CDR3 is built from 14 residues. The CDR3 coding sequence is TGCAGTGCAGGGAGGGGACAGGGTAATCAGCCCCAGCATTTT. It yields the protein CSAGRGQGNQPQHF.

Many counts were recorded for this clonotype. The CDR3 loop is CATSRAGVVGPQHF. In DNA, the CDR3 is TGTGCCACCAGCAGAGCAGGGGTGGTGGGGCCCCAGCATTTT. This sequence joins TRBV15 and TRBJ1-5; D is perhaps TRBD1 (6 bases). The V gene's germline CDR1 is LNHNV and CDR2 YYDKDF (reference sequence). The CDR3 runs to 14 residues. V was clipped by 1 base and J by 9 bases, with 13 bases between them. The full variable domain, rest sourced from reference TRBV15 and TRBJ1-5, is DAMVIQNPRYQVTQFGKPVTLSCSQTLNHNVMYWYQQKSSQAPKLLFHYYDKDFNNEADTPDNFQSRRPNTSFCFLDIRSPGLGDTAMYLCATSRAGVVGPQHFGDGTRLSIL.

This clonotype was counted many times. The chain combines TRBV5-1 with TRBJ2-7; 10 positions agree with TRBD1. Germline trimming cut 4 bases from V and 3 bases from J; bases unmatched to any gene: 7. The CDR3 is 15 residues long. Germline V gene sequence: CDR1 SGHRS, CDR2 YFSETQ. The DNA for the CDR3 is TGCGCCAGCAGCGGGGGACAGGGGCGAAACTACGAGCAGTACTTC. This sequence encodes CASSGGQGRNYEQYF.